This T cell receptor (beta chain) originates from a study of regulatory T cells in long-lasting Graves disease (dated by TCRdb to 2020 to 2022). With respect to the entire study: Antithyroid drugs had been taken for less than 3 months by newly diagnosed Graves' disease patients. Persistent Graves' disease patients were compared with newly diagnosed Graves' disease patients by peripheral blood TCR sequencing and RNA sequencing. The study was registered as a clinical trial and conducted in China. A total of around 35 samples underwent TCR sequencing: about 13 from persistent and roughly 20 from newly diagnosed Graves' disease patients. General conclusions and limits of the study: A larger number of public clonotypes was shared among persistent patients (about 2,700) than among newly diagnosed patients (roughly 1,000). Preferential use of TRBV28, TRBJ1-2 and TRBJ2-5 was observed in persistent disease, whereas TRBV20-1 and TRBJ2-1 were favored in newly diagnosed disease. Compared with newly diagnosed patients, persistent Graves' disease patients had lower TCR Shannon entropy and fewer highly expanded clones, which suggests clonal expansion. As a limitation, the authors acknowledged that the small sample size may reduce accuracy. Only peripheral blood was studied, because thyroid tissue, the primary lesion, was inaccessible. Sequencing and analysis were restricted to the TCR beta chain.

From V the trimming removes 0 bases and from J it removes 4 bases, while the gene matches leave 12 bases of the junction unaccounted for. The CDR3 spans 18 residues, from the cysteine through the phenylalanine. Only the CDR3 part of the read is kept: 54 bases, read in frame from the first base. As encoded in the germline V gene, CDR1 is SGHDN while CDR2 is FVKESK. In this sample, this clonotype turned up many times. What antigen it recognizes has not been identified. The input lacks base qualities; no much larger clone sits a single base away. The time point tag for this specimen amounts to: newly diagnosed GD, antithyroid drugs for less than 3 months. For both TCR sequencing and RNA sequencing, RNA was extracted from PBMCs in TRIzol. Graves' disease was diagnosed according to American Thyroid Association guidelines. Recruitment of patients was carried out at an endocrinology department in Xi'an, China. Each patient gave roughly 10 milliliters of peripheral blood, collected in an EDTA anticoagulant tube. PBMCs were isolated by Ficoll Paque Plus density gradient separation without further T cell sorting. RNA quality was checked with an Agilent 2100 Bioanalyzer and agarose gel, and concentration with a NanoDrop 2000.

The library was generated by multiplex PCR. The sample was run on an Illumina HiSeq 4000. iRepertoire HTBI primers and Arm-PCR amplification of CDR3 regions were used to construct TCR beta libraries. PCR products were gel purified before sequencing. As for the original processing: Across samples, roughly 60 TRBV and 14 TRBJ segments were identified and used for gene usage analysis of CDR3 amino acid clonotypes. COPE and FqMerger were used to merge filtered high-quality paired reads into contigs. BLAST was used to align contigs to the IMGT TRBV, TRBD and TRBJ reference genes, and CDR3 was defined following IMGT. Any clonotype with a frequency above 0.1% was classified as a highly expanded clone. Shannon entropy served as the measure of repertoire diversity, while the Gini coefficient captured V-J evenness. A clonotype found in more than one individual was treated as public. Clones were called with MiXCR by TCRdb after fastp trimmed the public reads at Q25, and only in-frame beta chains were retained. Rows with a matching CDR3 protein are joined into one entry that keeps the most common DNA and genes. The authors' filters were not applied to this entry. This sample holds 350,000 to 500,000 distinct CDR3 sequences; over 15% were observed only once. The ten largest clones capture approximately 12% of the sample.

In addition, the sample was reused for a study of T cells in Graves' hyperthyroidism and ophthalmopathy. That second publication adds: Stable Graves' hyperthyroidism was defined as the absence of progression to ophthalmopathy over 18 months of follow-up. Hyperthyroidism patients were newly diagnosed, had a disease duration of under 2 months, and were aged 18 to 65 years. Exclusion was applied to patients with uncontrolled infections, other autoimmune diseases, pregnancy or lactation. Clinical symptoms, serum thyroxine and TRAb, thyroid ultrasound, and orbital computed tomography formed the basis for the diagnoses. The first round of RT-PCR for the TCR CDR3 was performed with the HTBI primer set and the Qiagen OneStep RT-PCR kit. Blood samples also contained most of the expanded thyroid clonotypes (frequency above 0.001), which suggests that blood repertoires may reflect thyroid immune responses. Ophthalmopathy was separated from stable hyperthyroidism by a 13 V-J signature model, with over 85% sensitivity and about 81% specificity obtained in cross-validation and 80%/75% obtained in testing. During validation, the model predicted progression to ophthalmopathy a median of approximately six months ahead of onset, with roughly 65% sensitivity and 72.22% specificity. A discovery cohort of about 96 patients, roughly 40 with Graves' ophthalmopathy and approximately 60 with stable Graves' hyperthyroidism, was used to find distinguishing TCR V-J signatures. An independent validation cohort of under 20 hyperthyroidism patients and 17 patients who later progressed to ophthalmopathy tested prospective prediction of ophthalmopathy. For training and testing, the 80 to 100 patients in the discovery cohort were randomly divided in a 7:3 ratio. Thyroid tissue and blood T-cell repertoires from six or seven Graves' hyperthyroidism patients were also compared in the study. After blood sampling, hyperthyroidism patients were treated with methimazole at a starting dose of 30 mg daily, and ophthalmopathy patients were treated with high-dose intravenous methylprednisolone. A second multiplex PCR round built the libraries, followed by size selection and purification. Paired-end sequencing of the libraries was performed with 100 bp reads on an Illumina HiSeq2000. SOAPnuke was used to process the raw data, with reads discarded if the reads contained adapters or uncalled bases, had a mean Phred below 15, or lacked an exact constant-primer or identifier match. COPE v1.2.5 was used to merge the high-quality paired reads, and each unique nucleotide sequence was defined as a clonotype. MiTCR v1.1 was used to align the clonotypes against IMGT TRBV, TRBD and TRBJ reference segments. Only V-J combinations with frequency above 0.0001, covering about 99% of repertoires, were analysed. A TCS score was defined as the ratio of F50 (clonal expansion) to E x V (chaos), with BLOSUM62-based TCRdist applied between CDR3 peptides within each V-J. Welch's t-statistics and random forest reduced approximately 520 V-J features to about 13, which were used in a naive Bayes classifier (R e1071). No statistical method was used to fix the sample size in advance, and group allocation was not hidden from the investigators. TCR Vbeta CDR3 sequencing of some 140 peripheral blood samples (under 45 ophthalmopathy, 75 hyperthyroidism and about 17 progressor patients) is reported in the paper.

The sequence joins TRBV14 to TRBJ2-5; 9 bases in the junction line up with TRBD2. This receptor was taken from a woman aged 25-40 years with Graves disease. Donor details come from another sample of the same person, matched by shared clones. This material consisted of peripheral blood mononuclear cells (PBMCs), taken at new diagnosis, from a patient treated with antithyroid drugs. The sequence in DNA is TGTGCCAGCAGCCAAGATGCCCGAATGCTAGCGGGAAGAGAGACCCAGTACTTC. This is translated as CASSQDARMLAGRETQYF. Joined to the reference TRBV14 and TRBJ2-5 proteins, this CDR3 gives the full variable domain: EAGVTQFPSHSVIEKGQTVTLRCDPISGHDNLYWYRRVMGKEIKFLLHFVKESKQDESGMPNNRFLAERTGGTYSTLKVQPAELEDSGVYFCASSQDARMLAGRETQYFGPGTRLLVL.